This entry features one T cell receptor beta chain sequence. This specimen belongs to a study of blood T cell repertoires in COVID-19. Sequenced by immunoSEQ multiplex PCR; TCRdb stores in-frame clones only, minus some. The sample consists of about 150,000 clones, approximately 85% of them appearing once. The CDR3 sequence is 15 residues long. The J segment lost 0 bases and the V segment lost 7 bases, leaving 5 bases of the junction unmatched. CDR1 and CDR2 from the germline V gene are SNHLY and FYNNEI. The specimen was peripheral blood. V gene TRBV2 combines with J gene TRBJ2-2, with 7 bases fitting TRBD1. The origin of this receptor is a man in his 60s with COVID-19, enrolled during active disease. CDR3 DNA sequence: TGTGCCAGCAAACGACAGGGAGCGAACACCGGGGAGCTGTTTTTT. Its protein is CASKRQGANTGELFF.